This is a list of T cell receptor beta chains from one sample in a study of T cells in Graves' hyperthyroidism and ophthalmopathy. TCRdb passed the multiplex PCR reads through MiXCR, listing each CDR3 protein once. The sample yields about 96,000 distinct CDR3 sequences, roughly half seen once. The specimen was blood. The receptor set was obtained from a woman aged 40 to 50 with Graves' hyperthyroidism. The CDR3 runs from the conserved cysteine through the conserved F or W. D genes are given only for firm matches. Clone size appears in some rows only: once, few, many, or a class for an expanded clone.

CDR3,DNA,V,D,J,size
CAISERREGREQYF,TGTGCCATCAGTGAAAGGCGGGAGGGCCGCGAGCAGTACTTC,TRBV10-3,TRBD2,TRBJ2-7,many
CASTLDRESYEQYF,TGTGCCAGCACCCTCGACAGGGAGTCCTACGAGCAGTACTTC,TRBV2,TRBD1,TRBJ2-7,.
CASKRTVEGLAEQYF,TGTGCCAGTAAAAGAACTGTGGAGGGACTTGCCGAGCAGTACTTC,TRBV19,.,TRBJ2-7,many
CASSTNFGSRDRSHGYTF,TGTGCCAGCAGCACGAACTTCGGTTCCCGGGACAGAAGTCATGGCTACACCTTC,TRBV12-3/TRBV12-4,TRBD1,TRBJ1-2,.
CASSQDRWDTSTDTQYF,TGCGCCAGCAGCCAAGATAGGTGGGACACCAGCACAGATACGCAGTATTTT,TRBV4-1,.,TRBJ2-3,few
CARPNTEAFF,TGTGCTAGACCGAACACTGAAGCTTTCTTT,TRBV11-2,.,TRBJ1-1,few
CAISESNPGRVETQYF,TGTGCCATCAGTGAGTCGAACCCCGGGAGGGTCGAGACCCAGTACTTC,TRBV10-3,TRBD2,TRBJ2-5,many
CASSQFGLTRSGANVLTF,TGCGCCAGCAGCCAATTCGGGCTAACCCGGTCTGGGGCCAACGTCCTGACTTTC,TRBV4-3,.,TRBJ2-6,.
CASSQGRPYEQYF,TGCGCCAGCAGCCAAGGGCGGCCCTACGAGCAGTACTTC,TRBV4-1,.,TRBJ2-7,.
CASIGSGREQYF,TGTGCCAGCATAGGTAGCGGGAGGGAACAGTACTTC,TRBV2,TRBD2,TRBJ2-7,.
CSARDGRGPLEAFF,TGCAGTGCTAGAGACGGAAGGGGGCCCCTAGAAGCTTTCTTT,TRBV20-1,TRBD1,TRBJ1-1,many
CASSGQPGLATYEQYF,TGTGCCAGCAGCGGACAACCGGGACTAGCCACCTACGAGCAGTACTTC,TRBV7-9,TRBD2,TRBJ2-7,many
CASGGQAIGRRYTF,TGTGCCAGCGGGGGACAGGCCATCGGTAGACGCTACACCTTC,TRBV15,TRBD1,TRBJ1-2,.
CAASSQERQGTYGYTF,TGTGCCGCCAGCAGCCAAGAGCGACAGGGCACCTATGGCTACACCTTC,TRBV15,TRBD1,TRBJ1-2,once
CASSAGFGAEAFF,TGTGCCAGCAGCGCAGGGTTTGGAGCTGAAGCTTTCTTT,TRBV7-3,.,TRBJ1-1,many
CASSEPIAGGKPNEQFF,TGCGCCAGCAGTGAACCAATAGCGGGAGGCAAACCGAATGAGCAGTTCTTC,TRBV10-2,TRBD2,TRBJ2-1,many
CSAKGDRYGDQHF,TGCAGTGCCAAAGGGGACCGCTACGGGGACCAGCATTTT,TRBV20-1,.,TRBJ1-5,.
CASSPLAYF,TGCGCCAGCAGCCCCCTGGCCTACTTC,TRBV5-1,.,TRBJ2-7,.
CSVASHPYEQYF,TGCAGCGTTGCCTCGCACCCGTACGAGCAGTACTTC,TRBV29-1,.,TRBJ2-7,medium-sized
CASKLPRDAYNSPLHF,TGTGCCAGTAAGCTCCCCCGGGACGCCTATAATTCACCCCTCCACTTT,TRBV19,.,TRBJ1-6,.
CSVVGQGNTGELFF,TGCAGCGTTGTTGGACAGGGAAACACCGGGGAGCTGTTTTTT,TRBV29-1,TRBD1,TRBJ2-2,many
CSAGGTSGYEQYF,TGCAGTGCTGGAGGGACTAGCGGATACGAGCAGTACTTC,TRBV20-1,TRBD2,TRBJ2-7,many
CASSLGGGAGNQPQHF,TGTGCCAGCAGCTTAGGAGGGGGCGCGGGCAATCAGCCCCAGCATTTT,TRBV7-9,TRBD1,TRBJ1-5,.
CASSTGQGLSEAFF,TGTGCCAGTAGTACTGGACAGGGGCTGAGTGAAGCTTTCTTT,TRBV19,TRBD1,TRBJ1-1,many
CSARTDTQYF,TGCAGTGCTAGGACAGATACGCAGTATTTT,TRBV20-1,.,TRBJ2-3,many
CASSPHGQGWETQYF,TGTGCCAGCAGCCCCCACGGACAGGGTTGGGAGACCCAGTACTTC,TRBV9,TRBD1,TRBJ2-5,many
CASSLTGLAERMKETQYF,TGTGCCAGCAGTCTCACGGGACTAGCGGAGCGAATGAAAGAGACCCAGTACTTC,TRBV6-5,TRBD2,TRBJ2-5,many
CATSRDQMNTEAFF,TGTGCCACCAGCAGAGATCAAATGAACACTGAAGCTTTCTTT,TRBV15,.,TRBJ1-1,few
CAISEEGTASHGYTF,TGTGCCATCAGTGAGGAAGGGACAGCAAGTCATGGCTACACCTTC,TRBV10-3,TRBD1,TRBJ1-2,.
CASSLAGTEKKLFF,TGTGCCAGCAGCTTAGCGGGCACAGAGAAAAAACTGTTTTTT,TRBV7-2,.,TRBJ1-4,.
CSARGGGGSHYEQYF,TGCAGTGCTAGAGGGGGTGGGGGGAGCCACTACGAGCAGTACTTC,TRBV20-1,.,TRBJ2-7,.
CASTPAQNTEAFF,TGTGCCAGCACCCCTGCACAGAACACTGAAGCTTTCTTT,TRBV18,.,TRBJ1-1,.
CASSVAGGPRTGELFF,TGTGCCAGCAGCGTCGCGGGAGGGCCTCGAACCGGGGAGCTGTTTTTT,TRBV7-6,TRBD2,TRBJ2-2,many
CASSPQGATANQPQHF,TGTGCCAGCAGTCCTCAAGGGGCTACCGCGAATCAGCCCCAGCATTTT,TRBV2,.,TRBJ1-5,few
CASSRSQYF,TGTGCCAGCAGTAGGTCTCAGTACTTC,TRBV2,.,TRBJ2-5,.
CASSFGAGKDQPQHF,TGTGCCAGCAGTTTTGGGGCAGGTAAGGATCAGCCCCAGCATTTT,TRBV12-3/TRBV12-4,.,TRBJ1-5,many
CASSLSSGVITDTQYF,TGCGCCAGCAGCTTGTCTAGCGGGGTGATCACAGATACGCAGTATTTT,TRBV5-1,TRBD2,TRBJ2-3,.
CASSLGDRGNYEQYF,TGTGCCAGCAGCTTAGGGGACAGGGGAAACTACGAGCAGTACTTC,TRBV7-9,TRBD1,TRBJ2-7,.
CSARGAPNEKLFF,TGCAGTGCTAGGGGGGCACCTAATGAAAAACTGTTTTTT,TRBV20-1,.,TRBJ1-4,many
CSATPAREKLFF,TGCAGTGCCACCCCGGCTCGGGAAAAACTGTTTTTT,TRBV20-1,.,TRBJ1-4,.
CSVLSRKNTGELFF,TGCAGCGTTCTCTCGCGGAAGAACACCGGGGAGCTGTTTTTT,TRBV29-1,.,TRBJ2-2,many
CASSLRGGGETQYF,TGTGCCAGCAGCTTGAGAGGGGGCGGGGAGACCCAGTACTTC,TRBV5-4,TRBD1,TRBJ2-5,many
CASSPLSGSYEQYF,TGTGCCAGCAGTCCGCTTAGCGGGAGCTACGAGCAGTACTTC,TRBV2,TRBD2,TRBJ2-7,.
CASSAGTGYEQYF,TGCGCCAGCAGCGCCGGGACAGGGTACGAGCAGTACTTC,TRBV4-1,TRBD1,TRBJ2-7,.
CASSPLTGKTEAFF,TGTGCCAGCAGTCCCCTGACAGGGAAGACTGAAGCTTTCTTT,TRBV6-6,TRBD1,TRBJ1-1,few
CASSEARRVTYEQYF,TGTGCCAGCAGCGAAGCGAGGAGGGTAACCTACGAGCAGTACTTC,TRBV7-9,.,TRBJ2-7,few
CASSLGRYNTGELYF,TGCGCCAGCAGCTTGGGACGGTATAACACCGGGGAGCTGTACTTC,TRBV5-1,.,TRBJ2-7,once
CSASLGLAGDEETQYF,TGCAGTGCTAGCCTGGGACTAGCGGGAGATGAGGAGACCCAGTACTTC,TRBV20-1,TRBD2,TRBJ2-5,.
CASSFGQGNEQYF,TGCGCCAGCAGCTTCGGACAGGGGAACGAGCAGTACTTC,TRBV5-1,TRBD1,TRBJ2-7,few
CASRRGTTQNPVREEQYF,TGTGCCAGCAGGAGAGGGACTACCCAAAACCCGGTCCGGGAAGAGCAGTACTTC,TRBV7-2,TRBD2,TRBJ2-7,few
CASSSQKDTQYF,TGTGCCAGCAGCTCTCAAAAAGATACGCAGTATTTT,TRBV7-9,.,TRBJ2-3,many
CASSVMVGNTEAFF,TGTGCCAGTAGTGTGATGGTGGGGAACACTGAAGCTTTCTTT,TRBV19,.,TRBJ1-1,.
CSVSTWDRQYF,TGCAGCGTGAGCACGTGGGACCGGCAGTACTTC,TRBV29-1,.,TRBJ2-7,medium-sized
CASSRIGYNSPLHF,TGCGCCAGCAGCCGGATAGGCTATAATTCACCCCTCCACTTT,TRBV5-1,.,TRBJ1-6,many
CASTGLAGAIETQYF,TGTGCCAGCACCGGACTAGCGGGAGCCATCGAGACCCAGTACTTC,TRBV6-5,TRBD2,TRBJ2-5,.